This is a list of T cell receptor beta chains from one sample in a study of T cells in Graves' hyperthyroidism and ophthalmopathy. In TCRdb, the multiplex PCR reads were re-called with MiXCR into one record per CDR3 protein. This repertoire shows over 650,000 distinct CDR3 sequences, nearly 45% found once; its top ten account for more than 7%. The sample consisted of peripheral blood or thyroid tissue (not recorded which). The receptors come from an adult man with Graves' disease, either hyperthyroidism or ophthalmopathy (not recorded which). Each CDR3 is given with its conserved first and last residue. The D gene is left open where the match is weak. Size is omitted from some rows. Given values are once, few, many or a class for expanded clones.

D gene	V gene	clone size	J gene	CDR3 protein	CDR3 DNA
TRBD1	TRBV7-2	-	TRBJ1-4	CASSFKTSTGAFEKLFF	TGTGCCAGCAGCTTTAAAACCTCGACAGGGGCGTTTGAAAAACTGTTTTTT
-	TRBV19	few	TRBJ2-2	CASSIQGSTGELFF	TGTGCCAGTAGTATTCAGGGATCGACCGGGGAGCTGTTTTTT
-	TRBV7-9	few	TRBJ2-3	CASSTWDTDTQYF	TGTGCCAGCAGCACCTGGGACACAGATACGCAGTATTTT
TRBD1	TRBV19	many	TRBJ1-6	CASSSGTGDPPLHF	TGTGCCAGTAGTTCCGGGACAGGGGACCCACCCCTCCACTTT
TRBD1	TRBV24-1	once	TRBJ1-6	CATSVETGTFHF	TGTGCCACCAGTGTTGAGACAGGGACTTTCCACTTT
-	TRBV10-3	many	TRBJ1-1	CAISVTGRTEAFF	TGTGCCATCAGTGTTACAGGGCGTACTGAAGCTTTCTTT
-	TRBV7-9	-	TRBJ1-3	CASSLVKGPSSGNTIYF	TGTGCCAGCAGCTTAGTCAAGGGCCCGAGCTCTGGAAACACCATATATTTT
-	TRBV2	-	TRBJ2-5	CASSERQTQYF	TGTGCCAGCAGTGAGCGACAGACCCAGTACTTC
-	TRBV7-2	-	TRBJ2-7	CAGSLVGGASYEQYF	TGTGCCGGCAGCTTAGTTGGCGGGGCTTCCTACGAGCAGTACTTC
-	TRBV14	-	TRBJ1-2	CASSQAPRNYGYTF	TGTGCCAGCAGCCAAGCCCCCCGGAACTATGGCTACACCTTC
TRBD2	TRBV7-9	-	TRBJ2-5	CAGSFLAGGPQETQYF	TGTGCCGGCAGCTTCCTAGCGGGAGGCCCCCAAGAGACCCAGTACTTC
-	TRBV12-3/TRBV12-4	-	TRBJ1-1	CASTLRQPGGTEAFF	TGTGCCAGCACCTTACGGCAGCCGGGTGGTACTGAAGCTTTCTTT
TRBD2	TRBV20-1	few	TRBJ2-7	CSALNGGEADEQYF	TGCAGTGCTCTCAACGGGGGGGAGGCTGACGAGCAGTACTTC
TRBD1	TRBV20-1	many	TRBJ2-5	CSAEPARTGQETQYF	TGCAGTGCTGAACCCGCCAGGACAGGTCAAGAGACCCAGTACTTC
-	TRBV10-3	-	TRBJ1-5	CATHHGTFSNQPQHF	TGTGCCACCCACCACGGGACCTTTAGCAATCAGCCCCAGCATTTT
-	TRBV13	-	TRBJ2-2	CAPIGGELFF	TGTGCCCCAATCGGAGGGGAGCTGTTTTTT
TRBD1	TRBV20-1	-	TRBJ2-7	CSAPGGYDEQYF	TGCAGTGCTCCAGGGGGCTACGACGAGCAGTACTTC
TRBD1	TRBV19	few	TRBJ1-2	CASSMGTGEANGYTF	TGTGCCAGTAGTATGGGCACAGGGGAAGCAAACGGCTACACCTTC